This is a list of T cell receptor beta chains from one sample in a study of shared clonotypes between healthy human individuals. Using immunoSEQ multiplex PCR, the repertoire was profiled, and TCRdb retains in-frame clones only, with some absent. The sample holds 2 million or so clones; approximately 95% are singletons and the top ten take around 0.13%. Sequencing was done on a sample of naive CD4+ T cells sorted from blood. All receptors come from a man younger than 30 in good health. The CDR3 runs from the conserved cysteine through the conserved F or W. A D gene is named only where the DNA matches it firmly. A row's size may be missing; if present it is once, few, many or a size class.

V	J	D	size	CDR3	DNA
TRBV2	TRBJ2-2	-	-	CASSESAASTGELFF	TGTGCCAGCAGTGAATCCGCGGCTTCAACCGGGGAGCTGTTTTTT
TRBV18	TRBJ1-1	TRBD1	-	CASSTTGDTEAFF	TGTGCCAGCTCAACGACAGGGGACACTGAAGCTTTCTTT
TRBV19	TRBJ1-3	-	-	CASIGLSQNGRNTIYF	TGTGCCAGTATCGGACTCTCCCAAAACGGCCGAAACACCATATATTTT
TRBV11-3	TRBJ1-2	-	-	CASSGRGHRANYGYTF	TGTGCCAGCAGCGGAAGGGGACATCGAGCTAACTATGGCTACACCTTC
TRBV7-9	TRBJ1-5	-	-	CASSSSDRLNQPQHF	TGTGCCAGCAGCTCGTCAGACAGGTTGAATCAGCCCCAGCATTTT
TRBV28	TRBJ1-6	TRBD1	-	CASSLGQGPSPLHF	TGTGCCAGCAGCCTGGGACAGGGACCCTCACCCCTCCACTTT
TRBV25-1	TRBJ1-5	-	-	CASSPISGTHSNQPQHF	TGTGCCAGCAGTCCTATCTCAGGGACACACAGCAATCAGCCCCAGCATTTT
TRBV6-6	TRBJ1-2	-	-	CASNPWGADGYTF	TGTGCCAGCAACCCGTGGGGGGCGGATGGCTACACCTTC
TRBV4-1	TRBJ2-5	TRBD2	-	CASSPGGAGREWETQYF	TGCGCCAGCAGCCCCGGGGGGGCGGGGAGGGAGTGGGAGACCCAGTACTTC
TRBV19	TRBJ1-3	-	-	CASRFDSGNTIYF	TGTGCCAGCCGCTTTGACTCTGGAAACACCATATATTTT
TRBV2	TRBJ1-5	TRBD1	-	CASSEGQGGNQPQHF	TGTGCCAGCAGTGAAGGACAGGGTGGCAATCAGCCCCAGCATTTT
TRBV5-6	TRBJ2-5	TRBD2	few	CASSLGASGAETQYF	TGTGCCAGCAGCTTGGGGGCTAGCGGAGCGGAGACCCAGTACTTC
TRBV11-3	TRBJ1-1	-	-	CASSVSGNTEAFF	TGTGCCAGCAGCGTTTCAGGGAACACTGAAGCTTTCTTT
TRBV30	TRBJ1-4	-	-	CAWSPSLTPTNEKLFF	TGTGCCTGGAGCCCGTCTCTCACCCCAACTAATGAAAAACTGTTTTTT
TRBV4-1	TRBJ1-4	-	once	CASSQVAGEKLFF	TGCGCCAGCAGCCAAGTCGCAGGGGAAAAACTGTTTTTT
TRBV5-6	TRBJ2-7	TRBD2	-	CASSLAMGSGPSYEQYF	TGTGCCAGCAGCTTGGCCATGGGTAGCGGGCCCTCCTACGAGCAGTACTTC
TRBV5-1	TRBJ2-7	-	-	CASSLAGSGGPVYEQYF	TGCGCCAGCAGCTTGGCCGGTAGCGGAGGCCCCGTTTACGAGCAGTACTTC
TRBV7-2	TRBJ2-7	TRBD1	-	CASSLGQISTYEQYF	TGTGCCAGCAGCTTGGGACAGATCTCCACCTACGAGCAGTACTTC
TRBV5-4	TRBJ2-2	-	once	CASSLRERARPGELFF	TGTGCCAGCAGCCTCAGAGAGCGGGCCCGGCCCGGGGAGCTGTTTTTT
TRBV6-5	TRBJ2-7	-	-	CASTGPFLEQYF	TGTGCCAGCACCGGACCGTTTCTCGAGCAGTACTTC
TRBV7-9	TRBJ1-1	-	-	CASSHHLDTEAFF	TGTGCCAGCAGCCATCATTTAGACACTGAAGCTTTCTTT
TRBV27	TRBJ2-2	-	-	CASSLLGEPMSGNTGELFF	TGTGCCAGCAGTTTATTGGGAGAACCGATGAGCGGAAACACCGGGGAGCTGTTTTTT
TRBV18	TRBJ1-2	TRBD1	many	CASSPPGTGSNYGYTF	TGTGCCAGCTCACCGCCCGGGACAGGATCCAACTATGGCTACACCTTC
TRBV5-1	TRBJ1-1	-	-	CASSFGPTNTEAFF	TGCGCCAGCAGCTTCGGACCCACGAACACTGAAGCTTTCTTT
TRBV6-6	TRBJ2-1	TRBD2	-	CASSYALAGGNNEQFF	TGTGCCAGCAGTTACGCCTTAGCGGGGGGCAACAATGAGCAGTTCTTC
TRBV19	TRBJ2-3	-	-	CASSGGSTDTQYF	TGTGCCAGTAGCGGGGGCAGCACAGATACGCAGTATTTT
TRBV5-1	TRBJ1-4	TRBD1	-	CASSLRDSINEKLFF	TGCGCCAGCAGCCTCCGGGACAGCATTAATGAAAAACTGTTTTTT
TRBV5-1	TRBJ1-1	-	-	CASSLELRNTEAFF	TGCGCCAGCAGCTTGGAACTGAGGAACACTGAAGCTTTCTTT
TRBV15	TRBJ1-5	-	-	CATSRGTVINQPQHF	TGTGCCACCAGCAGGGGGACGGTAATCAATCAGCCCCAGCATTTT
TRBV18	TRBJ1-2	TRBD1	many	CASSPLRGTGEDFGYTF	TGTGCCAGCTCACCATTGAGAGGGACAGGGGAAGACTTTGGCTACACCTTC
TRBV7-9	TRBJ2-7	TRBD1	-	CASSLEGDRGLRSSYEQYF	TGTGCCAGCAGCTTAGAAGGTGACAGGGGTTTACGGAGCTCCTACGAGCAGTACTTC
TRBV11-2	TRBJ2-2	-	-	CASSSDTTGELFF	TGTGCCAGCAGCTCAGACACTACCGGGGAGCTGTTTTTT
TRBV7-8	TRBJ1-1	TRBD1	-	CASSLRQGTEAFF	TGTGCCAGCAGCTTACGACAGGGCACTGAAGCTTTCTTT
TRBV10-3	TRBJ1-6	-	-	CAIKGDNNSPLHF	TGTGCCATCAAGGGGGACAACAATTCACCCCTCCACTTT
TRBV27	TRBJ2-6	-	-	CASKGGPGANVLTF	TGTGCCAGCAAAGGGGGGCCTGGGGCCAACGTCCTGACTTTC
TRBV28	TRBJ1-1	-	-	CASTSWGARGTEAFF	TGTGCCAGCACCTCATGGGGGGCGCGGGGCACTGAAGCTTTCTTT
TRBV9	TRBJ2-7	TRBD2	-	CASSVAPGLAGTSEQYF	TGTGCCAGCAGCGTAGCCCCCGGACTAGCGGGAACCTCCGAGCAGTACTTC
TRBV18	TRBJ2-5	-	once	CASSPPMAGKETQYF	TGTGCCAGCTCACCTCCTATGGCAGGGAAAGAGACCCAGTACTTC
TRBV2	TRBJ1-1	-	-	CASSPDRVNTEAFF	TGTGCCAGCAGTCCGGACAGAGTGAACACTGAAGCTTTCTTT
TRBV15	TRBJ1-1	-	-	CATSRDPDSGEAFF	TGTGCCACCAGCAGAGATCCGGACAGCGGTGAAGCTTTCTTT
TRBV5-1	TRBJ1-6	-	-	CASSFQGGDSPLHF	TGCGCCAGCAGCTTTCAGGGAGGGGATTCACCCCTCCACTTT
TRBV25-1	TRBJ2-7	TRBD1	-	CASSEPRDRANEQYF	TGTGCCAGCAGTGAACCCCGGGACAGGGCCAACGAGCAGTACTTC
TRBV29-1	TRBJ2-3	-	-	CSVQGRNTDTQYF	TGCAGCGTGCAGGGGAGAAACACAGATACGCAGTATTTT
TRBV6-5	TRBJ1-1	-	-	CASSRMNTEAFF	TGTGCCAGCAGTAGGATGAACACTGAAGCTTTCTTT
TRBV13	TRBJ2-1	-	-	CASSRGGFSSYNEQFF	TGTGCCAGCAGTCGAGGGGGTTTTAGCTCCTACAATGAGCAGTTCTTC
TRBV30	TRBJ1-5	TRBD1	once	CACRGQGSNQPQHF	TGTGCCTGCCGGGGACAGGGTAGCAATCAGCCCCAGCATTTT
TRBV5-6	TRBJ2-3	TRBD2	-	CASSLVGVSGRTDTQYF	TGTGCCAGCAGCTTGGTTGGTGTTAGCGGGAGAACAGATACGCAGTATTTT
TRBV29-1	TRBJ2-2	TRBD1	-	CSGRQGYTGELFF	TGCAGCGGACGACAGGGATACACCGGGGAGCTGTTTTTT
TRBV6-5	TRBJ2-3	-	-	CASRRTTITDTQYF	TGTGCCAGCAGGCGGACAACGATCACAGATACGCAGTATTTT
TRBV9	TRBJ1-3	-	-	CASSVEEMRASGNTIYF	TGTGCCAGCAGCGTAGAGGAGATGAGGGCATCTGGAAACACCATATATTTT
TRBV7-9	TRBJ1-1	-	-	CASSLFSNTEAFF	TGTGCCAGCAGCCTATTTTCGAACACTGAAGCTTTCTTT
TRBV28	TRBJ2-3	-	-	CASSLDKVRRDTQYF	TGTGCCAGCAGCCTTGACAAGGTCAGGAGAGATACGCAGTATTTT
TRBV19	TRBJ2-1	TRBD2	-	CASTPLSGGAYNEQFF	TGTGCCAGTACCCCTCTAAGCGGGGGGGCCTACAATGAGCAGTTCTTC